The present TCR beta chain was sequenced within a study of T and B cells in COVID-19 patients. Germline CDR1 MNHEY, CDR2 SVGAGI. CDR3 length: 16 residues. This clonotype was recorded only once. At one boundary the junction diverges from the germline segment, which might be a read error. Multiplex PCR with BIOMED2 TRB-A/B primer pools amplified TRB rearrangements. MiXCR was run by TCRdb on the multiplex PCR reads, yielding one entry per CDR3 protein. The data contain some 5,000 distinct CDR3 sequences, 25% to 35% of them singletons. TRB was amplified from about 260-540 ng of blood genomic DNA. Specimen: blood. The clonotype was recovered from a human donor who had recovered from COVID-19. The chain has TRBV6-5 and TRBJ2-7; 9 nucleotides line up with TRBD1. The CDR3 loop is CATSSGQGRFPYEQYF. The CDR3 coding sequence is TGTGCCACCAGTTCGGGACAGGGTCGGTTTCCCTACGAGCAGTACTTC.